One sample yielded the 25 T cell receptor beta chains listed below, sequenced in a study of blood T cell repertoires in COVID-19. The method was immunoSEQ multiplex PCR; TCRdb's version includes in-frame clones alone and lacks a portion of them. In the table there are approximately 240,000 clones, under 85% of which are singletons. Specimen: peripheral blood. Source of these receptors: a woman between 35 and 50 years old with active or convalescent COVID-19.

This chain connects TRBV5-1 to TRBJ2-3; perhaps TRBD2 as D (6 bases). CDR1 and CDR2 from the germline V gene are SGHRS and YFSETQ. Trimming removed 4 bases from V and 1 base from J, with 7 bases in between. The CDR3 loop spans 13 amino acids. The CDR3 DNA reads TGCGCCAGCAGCGGCGGGGGCACAGATACGCAGTATTTT. Protein sequence: CASSGGGTDTQYF.

CDR3 sequence: CASSADRGLRGYTF. The CDR3 DNA sequence: TGTGCCAGCAGCGCGGACAGGGGACTTCGTGGCTACACCTTC. The chain combines TRBV9 with TRBJ1-2; 9 bases line up with TRBD1. V shed 3 bases and J 7 bases; nucleotides not matched to a gene: 7. The CDR3 has 14 amino acids. Germline CDR1 and CDR2: SGDLS and YYNGEE.

The V and J genes are TRBV12-1 and TRBJ1-4; the D segment call TRBD1 is taken from the table without a DNA check. TRBV12-1 is a pseudogene. CDR3 length: 20 amino acids. The CDR3 DNA is TGTGCCAGCAGCTTTGGGGTCATGGCCACCTCCGGGGACAGGGAAGAAAAACTGTTTTTT. Translated: CASSFGVMATSGDREEKLFF.

The chain is built from TRBV27 and TRBJ1-2; 10 nucleotides align to TRBD1. V lost 6 bases and J lost 7; bases outside the gene matches: 5. Per the germline V gene, CDR1 is MNHEY and CDR2 is SMNVEV (reference sequence). This CDR3 is 13 amino acids long. The DNA for the CDR3 is TGTGCCAGCAGATACAGGGACAGGGGTGGCTACACCTTC. Protein: CASRYRDRGGYTF.

This clone was found once. The chain links TRBV6-5 to TRBJ2-7, with 7 nucleotides matching TRBD1. Germline trimming cut 6 bases from V and 2 bases from J; bases unmatched to any gene: 10. Germline V gene data show CDR1 as MNHEY and CDR2 as SVGAGI. CDR3 length: 15 residues. CDR3 sequence: CASSDRAVGAYEQYF. The CDR3 DNA sequence: TGTGCCAGCAGCGACAGGGCTGTAGGTGCCTACGAGCAGTACTTC.

This clone turned up a few times. The chain combines TRBV3-1 (or the pseudogene TRBV3-2) with TRBJ2-7; tentative D call: TRBD1 (5 bases). The CDR3 has 14 amino acids. Trimming took off 1 base at V and 5 bases at J, with 12 bases between the two ends. Germline V lookup: CDR1 LGHDT, CDR2 YNNKEL (reference sequence). The CDR3 nucleotides are TGTGCCAGCAGCCAAGCCCCAGGGTCCGACGAGCAGTACTTC. Translating it yields CASSQAPGSDEQYF.

The DNA of the CDR3 is TGTGCCAGCAGCTCCCGCGGGGACGGGGATCAGCCCCAGCATTTT. Protein: CASSSRGDGDQPQHF. The genes are TRBV11-2 and TRBJ1-5, with D possibly matching TRBD1 (5 bases). V was clipped by 4 bases and J by 5 bases, with 15 bases between them. In germline, CDR1 is SGHAT, CDR2 FQNNGV. CDR3 size: 15 residues.

The genes are TRBV19 and TRBJ1-6; TRBD1 aligns across 8 bases. The CDR3 is 14 amino acids. J was trimmed by 7 bases and V by 6 bases; bases with no gene match: 5. Per the germline V gene, CDR1 is LNHDA and CDR2 is SQIVND (reference sequence). This CDR3 reads CASRPGQENSPLHF. The CDR3 DNA sequence: TGTGCCAGTAGGCCGGGACAGGAGAATTCACCCCTCCACTTT.

The chain employs TRBV30 and TRBJ1-2; D is ambiguous. Germline lookup yields CDR1 GTSNPN and CDR2 SVGIG (reference sequence). The ends were cut back, 1 base at V and 2 bases at J, with 8 bases in the middle. The CDR3 consists of 13 residues. The CDR3 bases are TGTGCCTGGAGTGACTGGGCGAACTATGGCTACACCTTC. Its translation is CAWSDWANYGYTF.

To note about this clone: This same CDR3 is encoded by further DNA sequences in the sample. The CDR3 protein is CASSIDLAGNTGELFF. CDR3 sequence (DNA): TGTGCCAGTAGTATTGACCTAGCGGGGAACACCGGGGAGCTGTTTTTT. V gene TRBV19 combines with J gene TRBJ2-2, with 8 nucleotides matching TRBD2. The CDR3 totals 16 residues. The germline CDR1 and CDR2 sequences are LNHDA and SQIVND (reference sequence). The V and J ends lost 3 bases and 1 base, in that order; junction bases with no gene match: 4.

This rearrangement joins TRBV10-3 to TRBJ2-1, with a weak D call TRBD1 (5 bases). Germline CDR1 ENHRY, CDR2 SYGVKD. The CDR3 has 15 amino acids. Trimming removed 0 bases from V and 5 bases from J, with 11 bases in between. The CDR3 region is CAISESWGSHNEQFF. DNA for the CDR3: TGTGCCATCAGTGAGTCGTGGGGCAGCCACAATGAGCAGTTCTTC.

The rearrangement joins TRBV4-1 to TRBJ2-3, with 9 nucleotides matching TRBD2. Germline values: CDR1 MGHRA, CDR2 YSYEKL. The V and J ends lost 0 bases and 2 bases, in that order; junction bases with no gene match: 9. This CDR3 has 18 residues. As DNA, the CDR3 is TGCGCCAGCAGCCAAGAGGCGTCTAGCGGGGTCTCCACAGATACGCAGTATTTT. Translating gives CASSQEASSGVSTDTQYF.

The chain is built from TRBV11-3 and TRBJ2-3; a possible D gene is TRBD2 (6 bases). There are 13 residues in the CDR3. Germline V lookup: CDR1 SGHNT, CDR2 YENEEA. The V end was cut by 3 bases, the J end by 4 bases, with 8 bases between. The CDR3 DNA reads TGTGCCAGCAGCTTTGGCGGGGCAGATACGCAGTATTTT. It translates to CASSFGGADTQYF.

The chain uses TRBV3-1 (or the pseudogene TRBV3-2) and TRBJ1-2; the D is unclear. Per germline, CDR1 LGHDT and CDR2 YNNKEL (reference sequence). Trimming took 4 bases from V and 0 from J, leaving 12 bases between them. This CDR3 has 15 residues. The CDR3 DNA is TGTGCCAGCAGCCCTCGGTCGGGTGCTAACTATGGCTACACCTTC. This sequence encodes CASSPRSGANYGYTF.

This chain links TRBV6-5 with TRBJ1-1; D uncertain. The ends were cut back, 6 bases at V and 2 bases at J, with 13 bases in the middle. CDR3 length: 14 amino acids. Germline assignment: CDR1 MNHEY and CDR2 SVGAGI. This chain's CDR3 is CASRQLSPNTEAFF. The DNA for the CDR3 is TGTGCCAGCAGGCAACTCTCACCAAACACTGAAGCTTTCTTT.

This sequence joins TRBV4-1 and TRBJ1-6; perhaps TRBD1 as D (5 bases). V was cut by 6 bases and J by 3 bases, with 12 bases left in between. The germline gives CDR1 MGHRA, CDR2 YSYEKL. The CDR3 has 15 amino acids. The CDR3 coding sequence is TGCGCCAGCAGTCCGGACAAGCTCTATAATTCACCCCTCCACTTT. Protein sequence: CASSPDKLYNSPLHF.

The rearrangement links TRBV5-4 to TRBJ2-3, with TRBD2 matching 12 bases. In germline, CDR1 is SGHNT, CDR2 YYREEE (reference sequence). V shed 4 bases, J shed 7 bases, and the junction held 10 bases outside the gene matches. The CDR3 has 16 residues. Here the CDR3 reads CASSRRLAGEENTQYF. The CDR3 DNA sequence: TGTGCCAGCAGCAGGCGACTAGCGGGGGAGGAAAATACGCAGTATTTT. Based on the CDR3 plus reference TRBV5-4 and TRBJ2-3, the full variable domain is ETGVTQSPTHLIKTRGQQVTLRCSSQSGHNTVSWYQQALGQGPQFIFQYYREEENGRGNFPPRFSGLQFPNYSSELNVNALELDDSALYLCASSRRLAGEENTQYFGPGTRLTVL.

The chain joins TRBV2 to TRBJ1-3; 11 bases map to TRBD1. J was trimmed by 2 bases and V by 7 bases; bases with no gene match: 4. Looked up from germline, CDR1 is SNHLY and CDR2 is FYNNEI. This CDR3 has 15 amino acids. CDR3 amino acids: CASIPGQGAGNTIYF. CDR3 nucleotides: TGTGCCAGCATTCCGGGACAGGGGGCTGGAAACACCATATATTTT.

The rearrangement links TRBV5-6 to TRBJ1-1; D not certain. Deletions cut 0 bases from V and 5 bases from J, with 20 bases between. Germline V gene sequence: CDR1 SGHDT, CDR2 YYEEEE. This CDR3 has 17 residues. CDR3 nucleotides: TGTGCCAGCAGCTTGGCCTCGTCCTCGGGATACCGGACTGAAGCTTTCTTT. Translating it yields CASSLASSSGYRTEAFF.

This sequence joins TRBV7-2 and TRBJ2-2; D is perhaps TRBD2 (6 bases). With 7 bases removed from V and 1 base from J, the gap between germline ends came to 10 bases. The germline CDR1 and CDR2 sequences are SGHTA and FQGNSA. This CDR3 is 14 amino acids long. The CDR3 DNA reads TGTGCCAGCACCCTCGGGGGGAACACCGGGGAGCTGTTTTTT. Translated, it gives CASTLGGNTGELFF.

The chain couples TRBV10-1 to TRBJ1-1; 7 nucleotides line up with TRBD1. V dropped 0 bases and J dropped 3; count of bases not matched to a gene: 4. CDR1 and CDR2 from the germline V gene are WNHNN and SYGVQD (reference sequence). The CDR3 sequence is 15 residues long. This chain's CDR3 is CASSESTGVDTEAFF. CDR3 DNA sequence: TGCGCCAGCAGTGAGTCTACAGGGGTAGACACTGAAGCTTTCTTT.

The gene calls are TRBV27 and TRBJ2-1; D is possibly TRBD2 (6 bases). This CDR3 spans 16 amino acids. CDR1 is MNHEY and CDR2 is SMNVEV in the germline V gene (reference sequence). With 3 bases removed from V and 0 bases from J, the gap between germline ends came to 12 bases. In nucleotides, the CDR3 is TGTGCCAGCAGTTTCTCGGAGGGGAGCTCCTACAATGAGCAGTTCTTC. Residues: CASSFSEGSSYNEQFF.

This clone was detected a few times. The chain carries TRBV12-5 and TRBJ2-7, with D perhaps TRBD2 (6 bases). Germline CDR1 LGHNT, CDR2 FRNRAP. V lost 2 bases, J lost 1 base, and 9 bases lay in between. CDR3 length: 14 residues. The CDR3 bases are TGTGCTAGTGGTTTGAGGGACTGGTCCTACGAGCAGTACTTC. As protein: CASGLRDWSYEQYF.

J is TRBJ1-1 and V is TRBV25-1, with D maybe TRBD1 (6 bases). V was pared by 2 bases and J by 0 bases, with 13 bases between. In germline, CDR1 is MGHDK, CDR2 SYGVNS. The CDR3 covers 16 residues. The CDR3 region has the DNA TGTGCCAGCAGTGAACTGGTGGGACACTTGAACACTGAAGCTTTCTTT. Translation: CASSELVGHLNTEAFF.

The rearrangement uses TRBV5-6 and TRBJ1-2, with D uncertain. From germline, CDR1 is SGHDT and CDR2 YYEEEE. The V and J ends lost 6 bases and 4 bases respectively, with 16 bases between them. This CDR3 comprises 14 residues. The CDR3 bases are TGTGCCAGCACCACTCACGGGGTCCTCTATGGCTACACCTTC. Its translation is CASTTHGVLYGYTF.